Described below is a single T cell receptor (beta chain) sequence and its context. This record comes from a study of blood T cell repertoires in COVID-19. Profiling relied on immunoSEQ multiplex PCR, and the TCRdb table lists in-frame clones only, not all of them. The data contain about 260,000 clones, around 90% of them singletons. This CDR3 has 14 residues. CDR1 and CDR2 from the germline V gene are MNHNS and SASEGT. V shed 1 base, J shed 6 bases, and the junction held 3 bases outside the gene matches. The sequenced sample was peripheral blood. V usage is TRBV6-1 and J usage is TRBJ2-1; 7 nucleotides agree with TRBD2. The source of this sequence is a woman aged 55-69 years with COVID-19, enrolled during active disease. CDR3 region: CASSEVGLTNEQFF. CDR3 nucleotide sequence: TGTGCCAGCAGTGAAGTGGGACTAACCAATGAGCAGTTCTTC.